Shown below are 27 T cell receptor beta chains from a single sample sequenced in a study of T cells in Graves' hyperthyroidism and ophthalmopathy. Amplification yielded TCR beta CDR3 regions, with RNA transcripts as the source. The TCR CDR3 was amplified in a first-round RT-PCR using the HTBI primer set. TCRdb processed the multiplex PCR reads anew with MiXCR; each CDR3 protein has one entry. The top ten hold 47% of the sample, which has about half a million distinct CDR3 sequences, about 20% seen once. The sequencing sample was made of blood. Every receptor here comes from a man in his forties with Graves' ophthalmopathy.

This chain's CDR3 is CASSLDTGDQPQHF. CDR3 sequence (DNA): TGTGCCAGCAGCTTAGATACGGGGGATCAGCCCCAGCATTTT. This chain links TRBV7-8 with TRBJ1-5; possible D gene TRBD1, 5 bases. The CDR3 consists of 14 residues. Germline-derived CDR1 and CDR2 are SGHVS and FQNEAQ. The germline V and J ends were trimmed by 1 base and 5 bases, with 9 bases remaining between them.

This clonotype appeared many times. The rearrangement joins TRBV7-8 to TRBJ1-1; D is perhaps TRBD1 (5 bases). Germline loops: CDR1 SGHVS, CDR2 FQNEAQ. This CDR3 spans 16 amino acids. The ends were cut back, 5 bases at V and 0 bases at J, with 16 bases in the middle. CDR3 amino acids: CASSPLGVRMNTEAFF. In nucleotides, the CDR3 is TGTGCCAGCAGCCCCCTGGGGGTCCGAATGAACACTGAAGCTTTCTTT.

This rearrangement joins TRBV5-1 to TRBJ2-6; D gene ambiguous. Germline V gene lookup returns CDR1 SGHRS and CDR2 YFSETQ. The CDR3 loop spans 15 amino acids. V was cut by 2 bases and J by 0 bases, with 6 bases left in between. The CDR3: CASSFAGSGANVLTF. DNA for the CDR3: TGCGCCAGCAGCTTTGCCGGCTCTGGGGCCAACGTCCTGACTTTC. Filled out from reference TRBV5-1 and TRBJ2-6, the complete variable domain reads KAGVTQTPRYLIKTRGQQVTLSCSPISGHRSVSWYQQTPGQGLQFLFEYFSETQRNKGNFPGRFSGRQFSNSRSEMNVSTLELGDSALYLCASSFAGSGANVLTFGAGSRLTVL.

As for this clonotype: A much larger clone differs by one base, so this may be a read error. This chain joins TRBV9 and TRBJ2-1; unclear D gene. CDR1 SGDLS and CDR2 YYNGEE come from the germline V gene. Between the trimmed V and J ends, which lost 3 bases and 9 bases, there was a span of 4 bases. The CDR3 extends over 10 amino acids. The CDR3 DNA is TGTGCCAGCAGCGAGGGTGAGCAGTTCTTC. Translated: CASSEGEQFF. Drawing the rest from reference TRBV9 and TRBJ2-1, the complete variable domain is DSGVTQTPKHLITATGQRVTLRCSPRSGDLSVYWYQQSLDQGLQFLIQYYNGEERAKGNILERFSAQQFPDLHSELNLSSLELGDSALYFCASSEGEQFFGPGTRLTVL.

This clonotype was detected ten times or more. The chain uses TRBV28 and TRBJ2-7; TRBD2 is a possible D gene (5 bases). This CDR3 comprises 14 residues. CDR1 and CDR2 from the germline V gene are MDHEN and SYDVKM. Trimming left V 6 bases short and J 1 base short, with 13 bases between. The CDR3 DNA follows: TGTGCCAGCAGGAAGAGACGGGGTTCCTACGAGCAGTACTTC. Its protein product is CASRKRRGSYEQYF.

The chain joins TRBV6-1 to TRBJ1-1; 8 bases are a match to TRBD1. V trimming: 8 bases; J trimming: 5 bases; junction bases outside the gene matches: 7. Germline V gives CDR1 MNHNS, CDR2 SASEGT. The CDR3 runs 13 residues. The DNA of the CDR3 is TGTGCCAGCGGAAGACAGGGGTGGACTGAAGCTTTCTTT. Protein sequence: CASGRQGWTEAFF.

The rearrangement links TRBV27 to TRBJ1-5, with 7 bases lining up with TRBD1. Germline CDR1 and CDR2: MNHEY and SMNVEV (reference sequence). The CDR3 is made up of 18 amino acids. V trimming: 0 bases; J trimming: 0 bases; junction bases outside the gene matches: 8. The CDR3 sequence is CASSLSPPGTDSNQPQHF. DNA of the CDR3: TGTGCCAGCAGTTTATCCCCTCCCGGGACAGATAGCAATCAGCCCCAGCATTTT.

This clonotype has just a few counts. One base away lies a much larger clone, so this may be a sequencing read error. This chain uses TRBV6-1 with TRBJ1-6, with D perhaps TRBD1 (6 bases). V lost 1 base and J 4 bases, leaving 14 bases between the germline ends. The length of the CDR3 is 17 residues. Germline V gives CDR1 MNHNS, CDR2 SASEGT. CDR3 in amino acids: CASSEVSQGSYNSPLHF. The CDR3 bases are TGTGCCAGCAGTGAAGTCTCCCAGGGGAGTTATAATTCACCCCTCCACTTT.

For this clonotype: A much larger clone differs from this one at a single base, so this may be a read error. The chain has TRBV5-6 and TRBJ2-1, with D possibly TRBD1 on 7 matching bases. Trimming shortened V by 4 bases and J by 9 bases, and 17 bases separated the two germline ends. The CDR3 is 14 residues long. The germline V gene has CDR1 SGHDT and CDR2 YYEEEE. Written as DNA, the CDR3 is TGTGCCAGCAGCCTCAGGGGGGTCCTTCGTGAGCAGTTCTTC. Encoded protein: CASSLRGVLREQFF. Full variable domain (rest looked up from reference TRBV5-6 and TRBJ2-1): DAGVTQSPTHLIKTRGQQVTLRCSPKSGHDTVSWYQQALGQGPQFIFQYYEEEERQRGNFPDRFSGHQFPNYSSELNVNALLLGDSALYLCASSLRGVLREQFFGPGTRLTVL.

This clonotype was seen repeatedly, ten times or more. J is TRBJ1-1 and V is TRBV10-3; D is possibly TRBD1 (5 bases). The length of the CDR3 is 13 residues. V lost 3 bases and J 1 base, leaving 6 bases between the germline ends. Germline CDR1 is ENHRY and CDR2 is SYGVKD. CDR3 protein: CAISDQGNTEAFF. CDR3 nucleotide sequence: TGTGCCATCAGTGACCAGGGGAACACTGAAGCTTTCTTT.

The chain is built from TRBV27 and TRBJ1-5; tentative D call: TRBD1 (6 bases). This CDR3 is built from 18 residues. Germline lookup yields CDR1 MNHEY and CDR2 SMNVEV (reference sequence). V was clipped by 2 bases and J by 1 base, with 18 bases between them. CDR3 coding DNA: TGTGCCAGCAGTTTAGCGGGACACCCTATGGAAAGCAATCAGCCCCAGCATTTT. Translating it yields CASSLAGHPMESNQPQHF.

This clonotype was counted only a few times. This chain uses TRBV30 with TRBJ2-2; tentatively, D is TRBD2 (6 bases). CDR1 is GTSNPN and CDR2 is SVGIG in the germline V gene (reference sequence). The ends were cut back, 3 bases at V and 8 bases at J, with 13 bases in the middle. This CDR3 contains 13 residues. Written as DNA, the CDR3 is TGTGCCTGGAGACCGGAGGGCCGGGGGGAGCTGTTTTTT. Translating gives CAWRPEGRGELFF. Together with reference TRBV30 and TRBJ2-2, the CDR3 gives the full variable domain: SQTIHQWPATLVQPVGSPLSLECTVEGTSNPNLYWYRQAAGRGLQLLFYSVGIGQISSEVPQNLSASRPQDRQFILSSKKLLLSDSGFYLCAWRPEGRGELFFGEGSRLTVL.

DNA for the CDR3: TGCGCCAGCAGCTTGGAGGGACAGGGGGCGGAAGATACGCAGTATTTT. This encodes CASSLEGQGAEDTQYF. This chain links TRBV5-1 with TRBJ2-3, with 12 bases identical to TRBD1. Germline trimming cut 0 bases from V and 5 bases from J; bases unmatched to any gene: 4. This CDR3 is built from 16 residues. Germline assignment: CDR1 SGHRS and CDR2 YFSETQ. Full variable domain (remainder filled in from reference TRBV5-1 and TRBJ2-3): KAGVTQTPRYLIKTRGQQVTLSCSPISGHRSVSWYQQTPGQGLQFLFEYFSETQRNKGNFPGRFSGRQFSNSRSEMNVSTLELGDSALYLCASSLEGQGAEDTQYFGPGTRLTVL.

This clonotype has a count of ten or more. The rearrangement links TRBV18 to TRBJ1-3, with D uncertain. This CDR3 spans 15 amino acids. From germline, CDR1 is KGHSH and CDR2 LQKENI. The V gene lost 3 bases and the J gene lost 0 bases, with 9 bases spanning the gap. CDR3 nucleotide sequence: TGTGCCAGCTCACCGGGTAGATCCTCTGGAAACACCATATATTTT. Its translation: CASSPGRSSGNTIYF. Looking up the rest from reference TRBV18 and TRBJ1-3 gives the full variable domain: NAGVMQNPRHLVRRRGQEARLRCSPMKGHSHVYWYRQLPEEGLKFMVYLQKENIIDESGMPKERFSAEFPKEGPSILRIQQVVRGDSAAYFCASSPGRSSGNTIYFGEGSWLTVV.

This clonotype was counted many times. The J gene is TRBJ2-7, the V gene TRBV28; D may be TRBD1 (5 bases). The ends were cut back, 6 bases at V and 5 bases at J, with 20 bases in the middle. Germline CDR1 MDHEN, CDR2 SYDVKM. CDR3 length equals 15 residues. The CDR3 DNA sequence: TGTGCCAGCAGAGTTCTGTTTCAGGGTAGCCACGAGCAGTACTTC. It translates to CASRVLFQGSHEQYF.

This clonotype was seen a few times. The genes are TRBV13 and TRBJ2-7, with 8 bases identical to TRBD2. The germline CDR1 and CDR2 sequences are PRHDT and FYEKMQ (reference sequence). The CDR3 has 14 residues. V lost 4 bases and J lost 2; bases outside the gene matches: 4. The CDR3 nucleotides are TGTGCCAGCAGCTCCCGGCGGGGGGCCTACGAGCAGTACTTC. As protein: CASSSRRGAYEQYF.

Concerning this clonotype: The germline gene is not matched at one end of the junction; a read error may be the cause. This chain connects TRBV7-7 to TRBJ1-2, with D perhaps TRBD1 (5 bases). Germline CDR1 reads SSHAT; CDR2 reads FNYEAQ (reference sequence). The CDR3 extends over 17 amino acids. The chain's CDR3 is CASSLAGRQIKDYGYTF. The CDR3 DNA follows: TGTGCTAGCAGCTTAGCAGGGAGACAGATAAAAGACTATGGCTACACCTTC.

The chain employs TRBV7-9 and TRBJ2-7; D not resolved. This CDR3 has 14 amino acids. Germline CDR1 SEHNR, CDR2 FQNEAQ (reference sequence). V lost 4 bases and J lost 1, with 11 bases in between. The CDR3 DNA reads as TGTGCCAGCAGCTCCCCGGTGAGGTCCTACGAGCAGTACTTC. Encoded protein: CASSSPVRSYEQYF.

This chain uses TRBV9 with TRBJ2-1; 7 bases are a match to TRBD2. With V trimmed by 2 bases and J by 10 bases, 9 bases remained unmatched. Germline values: CDR1 SGDLS, CDR2 YYNGEE. This CDR3 region has 14 residues. This CDR3 is CASSVASAGDEQFF. As DNA, the CDR3 is TGTGCCAGCAGCGTCGCGTCGGCGGGAGACGAGCAGTTCTTC.

This clonotype was recorded a few times. The chain has TRBV29-1 and TRBJ2-1, with a possible D match to TRBD2 (6 bases). Germline-derived CDR1 and CDR2 are SQVTM and ANQGSEA. The CDR3 extends over 14 amino acids. V was pared by 4 bases and J by 9 bases, with 19 bases between. CDR3 sequence: CSVGPQMRESEQFF. CDR3 in DNA: TGCAGCGTTGGACCCCAAATGCGGGAAAGTGAGCAGTTCTTC.

This clonotype was observed many times. The chain carries TRBV12-3 or TRBV12-4 and TRBJ2-7, with D possibly TRBD2 on 6 matching bases. The V end lost 3 bases, the J end lost 10 bases, and 16 bases lay between the germline ends. The CDR3 has 13 residues. CDR3 sequence: CASSFLRDLGQYF. In DNA, the CDR3 is TGTGCCAGCAGTTTTCTGCGGGACCTAGGACAGTACTTC.

This clonotype was seen ten or more times. The rearrangement joins TRBV28 to TRBJ2-1; the D gene is possibly TRBD1 (6 bases). With 6 bases removed from V and 1 base from J, the gap between germline ends came to 13 bases. The CDR3 runs 15 residues. Germline V gene sequence: CDR1 MDHEN, CDR2 SYDVKM. CDR3 sequence: CASSRDTNSYNEQFF. In DNA form, the CDR3 reads TGTGCCAGCAGCCGGGACACCAATTCCTACAATGAGCAGTTCTTC.

A few counts support this clonotype. This chain joins TRBV10-3 and TRBJ2-7; no clear D gene. Trimming left V 4 bases short and J 0 bases short, with 13 bases between. This CDR3 contains 15 residues. CDR1 and CDR2 (germline): ENHRY, SYGVKD. The CDR3 here is CAISARHPSSYEQYF. In DNA form, the CDR3 reads TGTGCCATCAGTGCGAGGCACCCCAGCTCCTACGAGCAGTACTTC.

This clonotype was picked up many times. The gene calls are TRBV6-1 and TRBJ2-1; TRBD1 is a possible D gene (7 bases). The V gene lost 2 bases and the J gene lost 9 bases, with 11 bases spanning the gap. CDR3 length equals 13 residues. Germline assignment: CDR1 MNHNS and CDR2 SASEGT. The CDR3 sequence is CASSERGRGEQFF. The CDR3, as DNA: TGTGCCAGCAGTGAAAGGGGGCGGGGTGAGCAGTTCTTC.

The gene calls are TRBV9 and TRBJ2-2; D gene ambiguous. The CDR3 contains 13 residues. V lost 0 bases and J lost 8, with 8 bases in between. The germline CDR1 and CDR2 sequences are SGDLS and YYNGEE. This chain's CDR3 is CASSVVLGGELFF. The CDR3 nucleotides read TGTGCCAGCAGCGTAGTTTTGGGGGGGGAGCTGTTTTTT.

This clonotype was seen a handful of times. The rearrangement links TRBV27 to TRBJ1-1; D gene unclear. The length of the CDR3 is 14 residues. V dropped 2 bases and J dropped 3 bases, with 10 bases sitting between them. Per germline, CDR1 MNHEY and CDR2 SMNVEV (reference sequence). The CDR3, as DNA: TGTGCCAGCAGTTTACACGAGACGGACACTGAAGCTTTCTTT. Amino acid sequence: CASSLHETDTEAFF.

CDR3 in DNA: TGTGCCACCAGCAGAGGGGGGGACCGGGCCTACGAGCAGTACTTC. Protein: CATSRGGDRAYEQYF. The V gene is TRBV15, the J gene TRBJ2-7, with a possible D match to TRBD2 (6 bases). Trimming took 1 base from V and 2 from J, leaving 12 bases between them. CDR1 is LNHNV and CDR2 is YYDKDF in the germline V gene (reference sequence). CDR3 length equals 15 residues.